This T cell receptor (beta chain) derives from a study of low-dose radiotherapy and immunotherapy resistance in tumors. Study summary: Members of Cohort 1 were treated with 0.5 Gy per fraction every 2 weeks. The prescribed total PTV dose was 6.5 Gy. Across 26 weeks, 13 Gy in total went to Cohort 2, delivered as 1 Gy per fraction every two weeks. The drug cyclophosphamide was given into a vein at 200 mg/m2 every two weeks, one day before radiation and immunotherapy.

Trimming shortened V by 4 bases and J by 7 bases, and 17 bases separated the two germline ends. The CDR3 totals 15 residues. The germline V gene has CDR1 SGHTS and CDR2 YDEGEE. TRAV- and TRBV-specific primers primed first-strand cDNA, covering alpha and beta chains. Amplification of TCRs used a constant-region primer and V-primer adapter for about 21 PCR cycles. Via MiXCR, TCRdb re-called the reads, giving one row per CDR3 protein. The sample consists of over 70,000 distinct CDR3 sequences, around 29% of them appearing once. The sample's time point: before trial treatment. This clonotype was detected only once.

The receptor's source is a female donor with ovarian cancer. The sample in question was PBMCs, obtained before treatment. The V and J genes are TRBV5-8 and TRBJ1-4, with D unclear. The CDR3 spells CASSQQVGSGEKLFF. CDR3 in DNA: TGTGCCAGCAGCCAACAAGTAGGCTCCGGTGAAAAACTGTTTTTT. Drawing the rest from reference TRBV5-8 and TRBJ1-4, the complete variable domain is EAGVTQSPTHLIKTRGQQATLRCSPISGHTSVYWYQQALGLGLQFLLWYDEGEERNRGNFPPRFSGRQFPNYSSELNVNALELEDSALYLCASSQQVGSGEKLFFGSGTQLSVL.